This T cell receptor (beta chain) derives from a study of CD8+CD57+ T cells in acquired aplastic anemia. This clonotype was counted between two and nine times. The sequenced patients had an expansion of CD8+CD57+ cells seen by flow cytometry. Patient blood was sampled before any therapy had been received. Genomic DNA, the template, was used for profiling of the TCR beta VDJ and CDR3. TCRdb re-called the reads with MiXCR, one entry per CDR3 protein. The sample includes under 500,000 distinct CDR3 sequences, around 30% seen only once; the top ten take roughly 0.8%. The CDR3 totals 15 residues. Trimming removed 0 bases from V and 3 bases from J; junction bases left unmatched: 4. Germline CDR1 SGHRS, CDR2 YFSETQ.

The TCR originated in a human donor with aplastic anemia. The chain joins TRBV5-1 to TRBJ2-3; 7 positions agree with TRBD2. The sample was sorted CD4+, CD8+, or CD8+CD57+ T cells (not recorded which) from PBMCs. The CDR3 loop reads CASSLGGRATDTQYF. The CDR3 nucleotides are TGCGCCAGCAGCTTGGGAGGGAGGGCTACAGATACGCAGTATTTT.